Included here is one T cell receptor (beta chain) sequence, with context. This specimen comes from a study of blood T cell repertoires in COVID-19. Whole-study context: Whether acute or convalescent, the COVID-19 samples came from the United States, Italy and Spain. Sample material is recorded as cDNA or gDNA derived from T cells, B-cell-depleted T cells, or PBMCs.

The CDR3 covers 16 residues. J lost 7 bases, V lost 2 bases, and 7 bases had no gene match. Germline V gene lookup returns CDR1 MNHEY and CDR2 SVGAGI. Authors' analysis steps: Amplified reference gene primers provided the basis for estimating nucleated cell counts. The repertoire was sequenced with immunoSEQ multiplex PCR; TCRdb's copy has only in-frame clones and lacks some. The V and J calls and clone size were taken over from that table, and D and trimming were inferred from the DNA. The repertoire holds almost 250,000 clones, with about 89% as singletons. This receptor was identified in an older woman who had recovered from COVID-19. The chain employs TRBV6-5 and TRBJ1-6; 8 bases fit TRBD1. Sequencing used peripheral blood. The CDR3 DNA reads TGTGCCAGCAGTTACGGTTGGCAGGGGGCGAATTCACCCCTCCACTTT. Translated: CASSYGWQGANSPLHF.